This is a list of T cell receptor beta chains from one sample in a study of T cell repertoires in cytomegalovirus infection. TCRdb re-derived calls from the reads in MiXCR, one entry per CDR3 protein. Of nearly 650,000 distinct CDR3 sequences in the sample, approximately 24% were seen once. Sequenced material: CD8+ T cells from PBMCs. The receptors were gathered from a human donor in good health (CMV status not recorded). Some clones in this sample may be carry-over from other donors' samples. The CDR3 runs from the conserved cysteine through the conserved F or W. D genes are given only for firm matches. Only some rows state a clone size, as once, few, many or a class for expanded clones.

V gene	clone size	J gene	D gene	CDR3 protein	CDR3 DNA
TRBV7-6	many	TRBJ2-5	.	CASSLIDWETQYF	TGTGCCAGCAGCTTGATTGATTGGGAGACCCAGTACTTC
TRBV20-1	.	TRBJ1-2	.	CSAPPRGYGYTF	TGCAGTGCCCCCCCCAGGGGCTATGGCTACACCTTC
TRBV14	few	TRBJ2-7	.	CASSQGDRSSYEQYF	TGTGCCAGCAGCCAAGGGGACCGGAGCTCCTACGAGCAGTACTTC
TRBV4-2	.	TRBJ2-1	TRBD2	CASSQEGSGGDEQFF	TGTGCCAGCAGCCAAGAAGGGAGCGGGGGGGATGAGCAGTTCTTC
TRBV6-1	many	TRBJ2-7	.	CASSVVLREQYF	TGTGCCAGCAGTGTTGTCCTCCGCGAGCAGTACTTC
TRBV20-1	.	TRBJ2-1	TRBD1	CSARNRDRTYEQFF	TGCAGTGCTCGAAACCGGGACAGAACCTACGAGCAGTTCTTC
TRBV9	.	TRBJ1-3	.	CASSALPDLGRSGNTIYF	TGTGCCAGCAGCGCTCTCCCCGACTTGGGGCGCTCTGGAAACACCATATATTTT
TRBV23-1	.	TRBJ1-3	.	CASASPRAGGNTIYF	TGCGCCAGCGCATCCCCCCGGGCGGGAGGAAACACCATATATTTT
TRBV7-8	few	TRBJ2-5	TRBD2	CASSTIAGIQETQYF	TGTGCCAGCAGCACCATAGCGGGGATCCAAGAGACCCAGTACTTC
TRBV29-1	few	TRBJ2-3	TRBD2	CSVGGLAGTSTDTQYF	TGCAGCGTTGGGGGACTAGCGGGTACTAGCACAGATACGCAGTATTTT
TRBV7-3	.	TRBJ2-1	.	CVSSSRRSYNEQFF	TGTGTCAGCAGCTCCCGGCGGAGTTACAATGAGCAGTTCTTC
TRBV6-2/TRBV6-3	few	TRBJ2-7	.	CASMGVFMEQYF	TGTGCCAGCATGGGCGTCTTTATGGAGCAGTACTTC
TRBV28	.	TRBJ2-6	.	CASSLSRAEVQSAELVTGANVLTF	TGTGCCAGCAGTTTATCTCGGGCAGAAGTACAGTCGGCGGAATTAGTTACTGGGGCCAACGTCCTGACTTTC
TRBV29-1	.	TRBJ1-2	.	CSVNGGGGYTF	TGCAGCGTTAACGGGGGTGGTGGCTACACCTTC
TRBV11-2	.	TRBJ2-1	TRBD1	CVSSTPGQGTYNEQFF	TGTGTCAGCAGCACTCCGGGACAGGGGACTTACAATGAGCAGTTCTTC
TRBV10-3	.	TRBJ1-5	TRBD1	CAISEPDRGGAREPQHF	TGTGCCATCAGTGAACCGGACAGGGGTGGGGCAAGGGAGCCCCAGCATTTT
TRBV12-3/TRBV12-4	few	TRBJ1-5	.	CASSLKGDASNQPQHF	TGTGCCAGCAGTTTAAAGGGGGACGCTAGCAATCAGCCCCAGCATTTT
TRBV5-6	few	TRBJ2-5	TRBD2	CASTLTSGGTLVIDQYF	TGTGCCAGCACCCTAACTAGCGGGGGGACCCTGGTTATTGACCAGTACTTC
TRBV20-1	.	TRBJ2-1	TRBD2	CSARDRGGRTLMNNEQFF	TGCAGTGCTAGAGATCGCGGGGGGCGTACCTTAATGAACAATGAGCAGTTCTTC
TRBV5-5	.	TRBJ2-1	TRBD1	CTSSEDRGLYNEQFF	TGTACCAGCAGCGAGGACAGGGGCCTCTACAATGAGCAGTTCTTC
TRBV7-2	many	TRBJ2-1	.	CASRVPGTYNEQFF	TGTGCCAGCAGGGTCCCAGGGACCTACAATGAGCAGTTCTTC
TRBV7-6	.	TRBJ2-1	TRBD2	CAGKAGGYNEQFF	TGTGCCGGCAAGGCGGGGGGGTACAATGAGCAGTTCTTC
TRBV24-1	.	TRBJ2-1	TRBD2	CATSDGPYGTSGNKQFF	TGTGCCACCAGTGACGGTCCGTACGGGACTAGCGGCAATAAGCAGTTCTTC
TRBV6-2/TRBV6-3	.	TRBJ2-3	.	CASSDTPSADTQYF	TGTGCCAGCAGTGATACACCTTCGGCGGATACGCAGTATTTT
TRBV6-2/TRBV6-3	few	TRBJ1-5	.	CASSYGGVAQPQHF	TGTGCCAGCAGTTACGGTGGGGTAGCTCAGCCCCAGCATTTT
TRBV12-3/TRBV12-4	few	TRBJ2-7	.	CASSLKKDEQYF	TGTGCCAGCAGTTTAAAAAAGGACGAGCAGTACTTC
TRBV7-8	many	TRBJ2-5	TRBD1	CASTPGQPKETQYF	TGTGCCAGCACCCCGGGACAGCCTAAAGAGACCCAGTACTTC
TRBV7-8	many	TRBJ1-4	.	CASSLAGVGDDEKLFF	TGTGCCAGCAGCTTAGCGGGGGTCGGAGACGATGAAAAACTGTTTTTT